This T cell receptor (beta chain) was identified during a study of cytomegalovirus exposure and HLA in healthy donors. Overall study context: Drawn from HLA-typed donors, roughly 87 million unique TCRs were held in an early data release.

Both 60 Vbeta primers and 13 Jbeta primers went into the PCR. Assay: immunoSEQ multiplex PCR; the TCRdb copy retains only in-frame clones and omits some. The profile shows about 230,000 clones, roughly 90% of them singletons. Study-wide findings and caveats: Exclusion as indistinguishable affected some V segments, including TRBV6-2 and TRBV6-3.

V lost 5 bases and J lost 4; bases outside the gene matches: 6. This CDR3 has 14 amino acids. For this clone: The target antigen is unknown.

This chain links TRBV5-3 with TRBJ2-7, with 10 nucleotides matching TRBD2. TRBV5-3 has ORF status, its function being uncertain. This clonotype originated in a woman aged 18-29 years in good health and CMV-seronegative. The sequencing sample was made of PBMCs. The chain's CDR3 is CARRETSGPYEQYF. The CDR3 bases are TGTGCCAGAAGGGAGACTAGCGGGCCATACGAGCAGTACTTC.